This TCR beta chain was captured in a study of cytomegalovirus exposure and HLA in healthy donors. General observations from the study: In a later analysis, a missense DCLRE1C variant was linked to TCR beta V- and J-gene trimming. Segments of the TCR beta V type were, in most cases, productive about 90% or about 30% of the time in an earlier analysis.

This clone was picked up one time. Its antigen is unidentified. Trimming stripped 0 bases from V and 5 bases from J, with 19 bases between. The CDR3 extends over 17 amino acids. CDR1 PRHDT and CDR2 FYEKMQ come from the germline V gene (reference sequence). Each donor's status was that of a healthy bone marrow donor. 60 Vbeta and 13 Jbeta primers were used in PCR. As processed by the authors: Unique TCR beta chains numbered around 75 million in a later analysis, with approximately 10 million shared. The method was immunoSEQ multiplex PCR; TCRdb's version includes in-frame clones alone and lacks a portion of them. V and J calls and clone size are as listed in that table; D and trimming were resolved from the DNA. This sample has about 160,000 clones; 75% to 85% occur once, and the top ten carry under 4%.

This clonotype was obtained from a human donor in good health. The sequenced material came from PBMCs. The chain employs TRBV13 and TRBJ2-5, with a tentative D call TRBD2 (6 bases). CDR3 nucleotides: TGTGCCAGCAGCTTAGGCTCAGATAGCGGCCCGGGCGAGACCCAGTACTTC. This gives the protein CASSLGSDSGPGETQYF.